This TCR beta chain was sequenced for a study of CD4 T cells in relation to SARS-CoV-2 and coronaviruses. Background on the study: After 10 to 11 days of antigen culture, PBMC TCR beta CDR3s were sequenced.

Only in-frame clones appear in the TCRdb table, and some are missing; sequencing was by immunoSEQ multiplex PCR. Among 35,000 or so clones listed, 77% were seen once. A remark on this clone: Its specificity is not known.

The V end lost 7 bases, the J end lost 3 bases, and 9 bases lay between the germline ends. The germline gives CDR1 LGHDT, CDR2 YNNKEL (reference sequence). The CDR3 extends over 12 amino acids. For less than eleven days, 85,000 to 100,000 sorted CD4+ cells grew with T cell-depleted PBMCs and CEF. Sequences were obtained from memory CD4+ T cells from PBMCs, cultured in vitro. The sequence derives from an adult with COVID-19. The J gene is TRBJ2-5, the V gene TRBV3-1 (or the pseudogene TRBV3-2), with a possible D match to TRBD2 (6 bases). The CDR3 nucleotides are TGTGCCAGCATCGGGGAGGAAGAGACCCAGTACTTC. It is translated as CASIGEEETQYF.